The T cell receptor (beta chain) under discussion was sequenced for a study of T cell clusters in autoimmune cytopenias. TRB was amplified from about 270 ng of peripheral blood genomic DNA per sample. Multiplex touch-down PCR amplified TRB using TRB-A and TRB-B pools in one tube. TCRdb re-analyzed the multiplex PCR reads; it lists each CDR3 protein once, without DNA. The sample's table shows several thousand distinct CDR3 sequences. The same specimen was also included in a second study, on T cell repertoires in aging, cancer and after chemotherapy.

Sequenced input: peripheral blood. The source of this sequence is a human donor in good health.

CDR3 in amino acids: CASSPPSGWDTEAFF. The gene calls are TRBV18 and TRBJ1-1; there is no DNA to check the TCRdb D call of TRBD1. The CDR3 covers 15 residues. Germline CDR1 KGHSH, CDR2 LQKENI.